Each of the 11 T cell receptor beta chains below was sequenced from the same sample in a study of beta chain bispecific antibodies for T cell cancers. General observations from the study: Most targeted TRBV signal came from the leukemia cell line cells, not normal T cells. Anti-TRBV12 exposure, compared with anti-CD19, reduced the TRBV12-3 proportion of TRBV signal by about 99%.

TCRdb reanalysed the 5' RACE reads using MiXCR and keeps one entry per CDR3 protein. Of more than 20,000 distinct CDR3 sequences listed, about 2% were seen once; the top ten hold about 5.5%. Their antigens remain unidentified. Blood mononuclear cells were expanded for 3 days using either OKT3 anti-CD3 antibody or CD3/CD28 beads. The specimen comprised healthy donor T cells cultured with leukemia cells, sampled from a culture containing a bispecific antibody targeting TCR Vbeta12. The receptors were sampled from a human donor in good health. Some clones in this sample may be carry-over from other donors' samples.

This clonotype was counted ten times or more. The V and J genes are TRBV18 and TRBJ2-2, with D uncertain. CDR1 is KGHSH and CDR2 is LQKENI in the germline V gene. The CDR3 runs 12 residues. The V end lost 2 bases, the J end lost 7 bases, and 5 bases lay between the germline ends. As DNA, the CDR3 is TGTGCCAGCTCACCAACGAGCGGGGAGCTGTTTTTT. Encoded protein: CASSPTSGELFF.

Ten or more counts support this clonotype. The V call is TRBV28, the J call TRBJ2-3; D remains unclear. Trimming took off 4 bases at V and 2 bases at J, with 7 bases between the two ends. This CDR3 comprises 13 residues. The germline CDR1 and CDR2 sequences are MDHEN and SYDVKM. CDR3 region: CASSYLHTDTQYF. DNA of the CDR3: TGTGCCAGCAGTTATCTTCACACAGATACGCAGTATTTT.

The chain employs TRBV19 and TRBJ2-7; perhaps D is TRBD1 or TRBD2 (5 bases each). Germline lookup yields CDR1 LNHDA and CDR2 SQIVND (reference sequence). The CDR3 contains 13 residues. Between the trimmed V and J ends, which lost 6 bases and 0 bases, there was a span of 9 bases. As DNA, the CDR3 is TGTGCCAGTAGCCATGGGGGCTCCTACGAGCAGTACTTC. It is translated as CASSHGGSYEQYF. Combining the CDR3 with reference TRBV19 and TRBJ2-7 gives the whole variable domain DGGITQSPKYLFRKEGQNVTLSCEQNLNHDAMYWYRQDPGQGLRLIYYSQIVNDFQKGDIAEGYSVSREKKESFPLTVTSAQKNPTAFYLCASSHGGSYEQYFGPGTRLTVT.

This clonotype was counted at least ten times. The gene calls are TRBV7-6 and TRBJ2-1; possible D gene TRBD1, 5 bases. From germline, CDR1 is SGHVS and CDR2 FNYEAQ. The V and J ends lost 5 bases and 0 bases respectively, with 20 bases between them. The length of the CDR3 is 18 residues. CDR3 sequence reads: CASSPFSLGASSYNEQFF. CDR3 nucleotides: TGTGCCAGCAGCCCCTTTTCCCTTGGGGCTAGCTCCTACAATGAGCAGTTCTTC.

This clonotype was picked up many times. This chain uses TRBV10-3 with TRBJ2-5, with unresolved D. Germline V CDR1 and CDR2: ENHRY, SYGVKD. The CDR3 totals 12 residues. Trimming removed 6 bases from V and 5 bases from J, with 10 bases in between. The CDR3 loop is CAISELLETQYF. The CDR3, as DNA: TGTGCCATCAGCGAACTTCTTGAGACCCAGTACTTC.

This clonotype is medium-sized (0.01 to 0.1%) within its sample. J is TRBJ2-7 and V is TRBV20-1; 11 positions agree with TRBD2. Germline lookup yields CDR1 DFQATT and CDR2 SNEGSKA (reference sequence). The CDR3 loop spans 13 amino acids. J gave up 3 bases and V 6 bases, and 4 bases lay outside the gene matches. The CDR3 reads CSARTSGYYEQYF. The CDR3 DNA reads as TGCAGTGCAAGGACTAGCGGGTACTACGAGCAGTACTTC.

This clonotype was recorded many times. The chain carries TRBV27 and TRBJ1-1, with a tentative D call TRBD1 (5 bases). The CDR3 covers 15 residues. CDR1 and CDR2 (germline): MNHEY, SMNVEV (reference sequence). The V end lost 5 bases, the J end lost 5 bases, and 18 bases lay between the germline ends. Here the CDR3 DNA reads TGTGCCAGCAGTACCCGGGACCGCGAAATAACTGAAGCTTTCTTT. Translation: CASSTRDREITEAFF.

This clonotype was detected ten times or more. The chain couples TRBV27 to TRBJ1-1; the D gene is possibly TRBD1 (5 bases). The CDR3 is 14 residues long. Germline-derived CDR1 and CDR2 are MNHEY and SMNVEV (reference sequence). Trimming stripped 5 bases from V and 6 bases from J, with 16 bases between. Written as DNA, the CDR3 is TGTGCCAGCAGTAGTGGGCAGGGTACGGCTGAAGCTTTCTTT. This codes for CASSSGQGTAEAFF.

By its share, this clonotype is medium-sized. This chain uses TRBV25-1 with TRBJ2-2; no firm D call. The germline V gene encodes CDR1 MGHDK and CDR2 SYGVNS. With 5 bases removed from V and 6 bases from J, the gap between germline ends came to 7 bases. The CDR3 is 12 residues long. CDR3 sequence: CASSMKPGELFF. CDR3 nucleotide sequence: TGTGCCAGCAGTATGAAACCCGGGGAGCTGTTTTTT.

This clonotype was seen ten or more times. The chain links TRBV5-4 to TRBJ2-1; no clear D gene. The V end was cut by 2 bases, the J end by 7 bases, with 10 bases between. Germline values: CDR1 SGHNT, CDR2 YYREEE (reference sequence). This CDR3 contains 13 residues. The CDR3 nucleotides are TGTGCCAGCAGCTTCATCGCATCGAATGAGCAGTTCTTC. This translates into CASSFIASNEQFF.

This clonotype was recorded at least ten times. This chain uses TRBV29-1 with TRBJ1-1, with 9 bases aligning to TRBD1. The CDR3 has 13 amino acids. CDR1 is SQVTM and CDR2 is ANQGSEA in the germline V gene. V lost 4 bases, J lost 5 bases, and 5 bases stayed unmatched. In DNA form, the CDR3 reads TGCAGCGTTGTTGGGACAGGGTGGACTGAAGCTTTCTTT. Residues: CSVVGTGWTEAFF.